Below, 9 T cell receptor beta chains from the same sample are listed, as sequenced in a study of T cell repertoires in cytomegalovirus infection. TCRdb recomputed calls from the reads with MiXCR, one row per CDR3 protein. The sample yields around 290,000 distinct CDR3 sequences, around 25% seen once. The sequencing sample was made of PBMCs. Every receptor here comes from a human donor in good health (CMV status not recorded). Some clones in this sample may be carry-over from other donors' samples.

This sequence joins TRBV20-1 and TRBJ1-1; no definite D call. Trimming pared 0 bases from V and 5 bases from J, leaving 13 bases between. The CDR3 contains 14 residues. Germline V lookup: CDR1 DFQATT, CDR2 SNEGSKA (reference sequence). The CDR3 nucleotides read TGCAGTGCTAGAGATCCCAGTGGAGGGACTGAAGCTTTCTTT. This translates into CSARDPSGGTEAFF.

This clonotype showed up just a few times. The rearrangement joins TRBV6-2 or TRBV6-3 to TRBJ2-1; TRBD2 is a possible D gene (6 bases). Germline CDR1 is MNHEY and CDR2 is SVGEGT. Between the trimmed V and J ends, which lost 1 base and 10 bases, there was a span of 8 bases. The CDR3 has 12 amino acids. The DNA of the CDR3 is TGTGCCAGCAGTTACTGGAGGGAGGAGCAGTTCTTC. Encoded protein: CASSYWREEQFF.

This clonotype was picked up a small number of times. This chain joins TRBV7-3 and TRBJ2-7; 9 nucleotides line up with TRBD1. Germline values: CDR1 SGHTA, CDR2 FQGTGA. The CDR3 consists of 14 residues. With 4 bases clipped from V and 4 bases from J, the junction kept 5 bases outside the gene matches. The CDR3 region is CASSSHRGPYEQYF. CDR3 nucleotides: TGTGCCAGCAGCTCCCACAGGGGGCCGTACGAGCAGTACTTC. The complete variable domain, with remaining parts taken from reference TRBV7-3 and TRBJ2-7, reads GAGVSQTPSNKVTEKGKYVELRCDPISGHTALYWYRQSLGQGPEFLIYFQGTGAADDSGLPNDRFFAVRPEGSVSTLKIQRTERGDSAVYLCASSSHRGPYEQYFGPGTRLTVT.

The CDR3 here is CASSFGSQETQYF. The CDR3 nucleotides read TGTGCCAGCAGCTTCGGGAGCCAAGAGACCCAGTACTTC. The chain links TRBV11-2 to TRBJ2-5, with D possibly being TRBD2 (6 bases). V lost 3 bases to trimming and J lost 1 base, with 6 bases between them. The CDR3 spans 13 residues. Germline lookup yields CDR1 SGHAT and CDR2 FQNNGV.

Written as DNA, the CDR3 is TGTGCCAGTAGTATTACGGCAGGACCCTATGGCTACACCTTC. Amino acids: CASSITAGPYGYTF. The V call is TRBV19, the J call TRBJ1-2; D unclear. V shed 3 bases and J shed 4 bases, with 12 bases lying between them. Per the germline V gene, CDR1 is LNHDA and CDR2 is SQIVND (reference sequence). This CDR3 contains 14 residues.

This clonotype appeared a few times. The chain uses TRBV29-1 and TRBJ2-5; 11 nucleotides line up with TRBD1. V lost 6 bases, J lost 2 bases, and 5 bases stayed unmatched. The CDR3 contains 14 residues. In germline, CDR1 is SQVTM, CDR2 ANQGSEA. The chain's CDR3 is CSVLGDRGQETQYF. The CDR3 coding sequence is TGCAGCGTATTAGGGGACAGGGGGCAAGAGACCCAGTACTTC.

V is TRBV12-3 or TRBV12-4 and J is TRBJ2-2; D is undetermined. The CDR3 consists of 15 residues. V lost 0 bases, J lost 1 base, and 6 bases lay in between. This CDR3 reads CASSLAQVNTGELFF. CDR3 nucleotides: TGTGCCAGCAGTTTAGCGCAGGTGAACACCGGGGAGCTGTTTTTT.

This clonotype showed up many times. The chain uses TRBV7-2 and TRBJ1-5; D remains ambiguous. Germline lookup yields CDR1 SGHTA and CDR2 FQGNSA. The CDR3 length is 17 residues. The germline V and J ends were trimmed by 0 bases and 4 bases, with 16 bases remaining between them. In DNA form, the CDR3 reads TGTGCCAGCAGCTTAGCCTCGGCTGCAAAACTAAATCAGCCCCAGCATTTT. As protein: CASSLASAAKLNQPQHF.

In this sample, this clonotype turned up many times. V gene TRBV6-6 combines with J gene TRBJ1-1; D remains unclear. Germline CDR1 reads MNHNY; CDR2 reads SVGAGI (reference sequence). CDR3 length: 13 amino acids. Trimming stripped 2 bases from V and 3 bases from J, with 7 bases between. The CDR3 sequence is CASSYDPDTEAFF. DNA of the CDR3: TGTGCCAGCAGTTACGACCCGGACACTGAAGCTTTCTTT.